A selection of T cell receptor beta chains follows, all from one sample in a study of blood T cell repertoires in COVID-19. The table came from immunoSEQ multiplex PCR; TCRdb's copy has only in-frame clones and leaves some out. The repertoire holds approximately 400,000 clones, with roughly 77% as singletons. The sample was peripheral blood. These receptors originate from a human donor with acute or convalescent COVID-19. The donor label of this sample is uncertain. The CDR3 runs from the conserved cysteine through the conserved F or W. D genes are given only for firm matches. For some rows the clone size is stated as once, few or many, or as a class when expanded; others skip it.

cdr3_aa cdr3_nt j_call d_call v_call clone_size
CAWSARGSGGGELFF TGTGCCTGGAGTGCCCGGGGTAGCGGTGGCGGGGAGCTGTTTTTT TRBJ2-2 NA TRBV30 NA
CASSLDEKPYGYTF TGTGCCAGCAGCTTGGACGAGAAACCCTATGGCTACACCTTC TRBJ1-2 NA TRBV5-4 many
CASSFGGANYGYTF TGTGCCAGCAGTTTCGGGGGAGCTAACTATGGCTACACCTTC TRBJ1-2 NA TRBV28 NA
CASSHSDLRDRFNYGYTF TGTGCCAGCAGCCACTCGGACCTCCGGGACAGGTTTAACTATGGCTACACCTTC TRBJ1-2 TRBD1 TRBV3-1/TRBV3-2 NA
CASSLWASLTDTQYF TGTGCCAGCAGCTTATGGGCTAGCCTCACAGATACGCAGTATTTT TRBJ2-3 NA TRBV7-6 NA
CASSQDGVGANTGELFF TGTGCCAGCAGCCAAGACGGTGTCGGGGCGAACACCGGGGAGCTGTTTTTT TRBJ2-2 NA TRBV3-1/TRBV3-2 NA
CASSLVAGFIVF TGTGCCAGCAGCTTAGTGGCAGGGTTTATTGTCTTT TRBJ1-1 NA TRBV7-9 NA
CASAKGGPGANVLTF TGTGCTAGTGCCAAGGGGGGGCCTGGGGCCAACGTCCTGACTTTC TRBJ2-6 NA TRBV12-5 once
CASSLEPRVLGYTF TGTGCCAGCAGCTTAGAGCCCAGGGTCCTCGGCTACACCTTC TRBJ1-2 NA TRBV11-2 few
CAIREQGAGNTIYF TGTGCCATCAGGGAACAGGGGGCTGGAAACACCATATATTTT TRBJ1-3 TRBD1 TRBV10-3 NA
CASSAPSGGHNEQFF TGTGCCAGCAGTGCCCCTAGCGGGGGACACAATGAGCAGTTCTTC TRBJ2-1 TRBD2 TRBV25-1 NA
CASSLLAGGYEQYF TGTGCCAGCAGCTTATTAGCGGGAGGCTACGAGCAGTACTTC TRBJ2-7 TRBD2 TRBV7-9 once
CASSGGTGGKGGYTF TGTGCCAGCAGTGGCGGGACAGGGGGAAAGGGTGGCTACACCTTC TRBJ1-2 TRBD1 TRBV28 NA
CASSPNPRGYTEAFF TGTGCCAGCAGTCCGAACCCCAGGGGATACACTGAAGCTTTCTTT TRBJ1-1 NA TRBV28 NA
CASSRSDRGRNTEAFF TGTGCCAGCAGCCGATCGGACAGGGGGAGAAACACTGAAGCTTTCTTT TRBJ1-1 TRBD1 TRBV3-1/TRBV3-2 NA
CASSVGGSIPSYEQYF TGTGCCAGCAGCGTAGGGGGCTCAATCCCCTCCTACGAGCAGTACTTC TRBJ2-7 NA TRBV9 NA
CASSLATGISNEKLFF TGCGCCAGCAGCTTGGCCACGGGAATCTCTAATGAAAAACTGTTTTTT TRBJ1-4 NA TRBV5-1 NA
CASTPPGAVEQFF TGCGCCAGCACCCCTCCAGGGGCGGTTGAGCAGTTCTTC TRBJ2-1 NA TRBV10-2 NA
CASSSWQNTEAFF TGTGCCAGCAGCTCGTGGCAGAACACTGAAGCTTTCTTT TRBJ1-1 NA TRBV5-6 NA
CASSQAHSSSTDTQYF TGTGCCAGCAGCCAAGCGCACTCATCTAGCACAGATACGCAGTATTTT TRBJ2-3 NA TRBV4-2 NA
CASSLVIRTNYGYTF TGTGCCAGCAGCTTGGTGATCAGAACTAACTATGGCTACACCTTC TRBJ1-2 NA TRBV5-6 NA
CASSEGSGRRYEQYF TGTGCCAGCAGTGAAGGTAGCGGGAGGAGGTACGAGCAGTACTTC TRBJ2-7 TRBD2 TRBV6-1 NA
CASSESQGSSYEQYF TGTGCCAGCAGTGAATCGCAGGGCAGCTCCTACGAGCAGTACTTC TRBJ2-7 NA TRBV6-1 NA
CASTLQGVDGYTF TGTGCCAGCACCCTTCAGGGGGTAGATGGCTACACCTTC TRBJ1-2 TRBD1 TRBV28 once
CASSLEQGAGNEQFF TGTGCCAGCAGCTTGGAACAGGGGGCTGGTAATGAGCAGTTCTTC TRBJ2-1 TRBD1 TRBV5-6 NA
CASSLFPAGGLRDTQYF TGCGCCAGCAGCTTGTTCCCAGCGGGGGGCCTCAGAGATACGCAGTATTTT TRBJ2-3 TRBD2 TRBV5-1 NA
CASSLERLNRGRRDEQFF TGCGCCAGCAGCTTGGAACGCTTAAACAGGGGGCGTAGGGATGAGCAGTTCTTC TRBJ2-1 TRBD1 TRBV5-1 NA
CASTSVTQETQYF TGTGCCTCAACTAGCGTAACTCAAGAGACCCAGTACTTC TRBJ2-5 TRBD2 TRBV30 NA
CASSIQEYTEAFF TGCGCCAGCAGCATACAGGAGTACACTGAAGCTTTCTTT TRBJ1-1 NA TRBV5-1 NA
CASSKISGTSVYEQYF TGTGCCAGCAGTAAAATCTCCGGGACTAGCGTCTACGAGCAGTACTTC TRBJ2-7 TRBD2 TRBV28 NA
CAWSVARIGYTF TGTGCCTGGAGTGTGGCCAGAATAGGCTACACCTTC TRBJ1-2 NA TRBV30 NA
CASRPTSGGASDTQYF TGTGCCAGCAGGCCGACTAGCGGGGGGGCCTCAGATACGCAGTATTTT TRBJ2-3 TRBD2 TRBV28 NA
CASSEGPLGGYEQYF TGTGCCAGCAGCGAGGGTCCACTCGGAGGATACGAGCAGTACTTC TRBJ2-7 NA TRBV6-5 NA
CASSQLLVLNGKLFF TGTGCCAGCAGCCAACTACTTGTCCTGAACGGAAAACTGTTTTTT TRBJ1-4 NA TRBV5-5 NA
CASSLGGGPAGPRGYTF TGTGCCAGCAGCTTAGGGGGTGGCCCGGCAGGGCCTCGTGGCTACACCTTC TRBJ1-2 NA TRBV7-2 NA
CASSEAGGTGRNEKLFF TGTGCCAGCAGTGAAGCGGGGGGGACAGGGCGCAATGAAAAACTGTTTTTT TRBJ1-4 TRBD1 TRBV6-1 NA
CASSSRNEQYF TGTGCCAGCAGTTCCCGTAACGAGCAGTACTTC TRBJ2-7 NA TRBV12-3/TRBV12-4 few
CAWGAEGVRNSPLHF TGTGCCTGGGGCGCGGAGGGCGTTAGGAATTCACCCCTCCACTTT TRBJ1-6 NA TRBV30 NA
CSVGSGGLPDTQYF TGCAGCGTTGGTAGCGGGGGCCTCCCAGATACGCAGTATTTT TRBJ2-3 TRBD2 TRBV29-1 NA
CASSIILGGVHQPQHF TGTGCCAGCAGCATAATTTTAGGGGGGGTTCATCAGCCCCAGCATTTT TRBJ1-5 NA TRBV21-1 NA
CASRPEILTGPHYGYTF TGCGCCAGCAGACCCGAAATTCTGACAGGGCCCCACTATGGCTACACCTTC TRBJ1-2 TRBD1 TRBV10-1 NA
CASSPWDNSGNTIYF TGTGCCAGCAGCCCATGGGACAACTCTGGAAACACCATATATTTT TRBJ1-3 NA TRBV3-1/TRBV3-2 NA
CASSIVGFRGSIF TGTGCCAGTAGTATAGTCGGTTTCAGGGGGTCTATCTTT TRBJ1-1 TRBD1 TRBV19 NA
CASSHLNRVGNTIYF TGTGCCAGCAGCCATCTAAACAGGGTCGGAAACACCATATATTTT TRBJ1-3 NA TRBV4-2 NA
CSVDGSYNEQFF TGCAGCGTTGACGGGAGTTACAATGAGCAGTTCTTC TRBJ2-1 NA TRBV29-1 NA
CASSQATGVGTEAFF TGCGCCAGCAGCCAAGCTACAGGGGTGGGCACTGAAGCTTTCTTT TRBJ1-1 TRBD1 TRBV4-1 NA
CASSSASNMGSSPLHF TGTGCCAGCAGTTCCGCCTCGAATATGGGGAGTTCACCCCTCCACTTT TRBJ1-6 NA TRBV6-5 NA
CASSLEQGAWEQFF TGCGCCAGCAGCTTGGAACAGGGGGCGTGGGAGCAGTTCTTC TRBJ2-1 TRBD1 TRBV5-1 NA
CASSDGRGGNQPQHF TGTGCCAGCAGTGACGGCAGGGGAGGCAATCAGCCCCAGCATTTT TRBJ1-5 NA TRBV6-1 NA
CASSRDRVGRVLQYF TGTGCCAGCAGTCGGGACAGGGTGGGTAGAGTCCTGCAGTATTTT TRBJ2-3 TRBD1 TRBV2 NA
CASSIRQGTGELFF TGTGCCAGCAGCATTCGTCAGGGCACCGGGGAGCTGTTTTTT TRBJ2-2 NA TRBV3-1/TRBV3-2 NA
CAISERFRGKMIYGYTF TGTGCCATCAGTGAGAGGTTCAGGGGCAAAATGATCTATGGCTACACCTTC TRBJ1-2 NA TRBV10-3 NA
CASSLQKGLAGGANTGELFF TGTGCCAGCAGCCTCCAAAAGGGACTAGCGGGGGGTGCGAACACCGGGGAGCTGTTTTTT TRBJ2-2 NA TRBV21-1 NA
CASSIRGTGRGSGTNTGELFF TGTGCCAGTAGTATTAGGGGGACAGGGCGCGGGTCAGGCACGAACACCGGGGAGCTGTTTTTT TRBJ2-2 TRBD1 TRBV19 NA
CASTDRSTDTQYF TGTGCCAGCACTGACAGAAGCACAGATACGCAGTATTTT TRBJ2-3 NA TRBV5-4 NA